A selection of T cell receptor beta chains follows, all from one sample in a study of cytomegalovirus exposure and HLA in healthy donors. Libraries were prepared by immunoSEQ multiplex PCR; TCRdb keeps only in-frame clonotypes and omits some of them. The sample lists 280,000 or so clones; approximately 87% were seen once. The sequencing input was PBMCs. All receptors derive from a woman aged 18-29 years in good health and CMV-seronegative. Both conserved end residues are part of each CDR3. The D gene is left open where the match is weak. Clone size is not always given. Where it is, it says once, few, many or a class for expanded clones.

CDR3aa	CDR3nt	v_gene	abundance	d_gene	j_gene
CASSLGGMNTEAFF	TGTGCCAGCAGTTTGGGGGGAATGAACACTGAAGCTTTCTTT	TRBV27	-	-	TRBJ1-1
CASSFLKGEGGNEQFF	TGTGCCAGCAGCTTCCTAAAGGGGGAGGGGGGGAATGAGCAGTTCTTC	TRBV11-2	-	-	TRBJ2-1
CASGLALSGEQYF	TGTGCTAGTGGTTTAGCGCTGTCGGGAGAGCAGTACTTC	TRBV12-5	-	-	TRBJ2-7
CASSLAGVDEQFF	TGTGCCAGCAGCTTAGCGGGAGTAGATGAGCAGTTCTTC	TRBV7-3	-	TRBD2	TRBJ2-1
CASRTPTGEYSPLHF	TGTGCCAGCAGGACCCCGACAGGGGAGTATTCACCCCTCCACTTT	TRBV27	-	TRBD1	TRBJ1-6
CASGTGNAGNTIYF	TGTGCTAGTGGTACAGGGAACGCTGGAAACACCATATATTTT	TRBV12-5	once	-	TRBJ1-3
CAWVAGETQYF	TGTGCCTGGGTGGCGGGAGAGACCCAGTACTTC	TRBV30	-	-	TRBJ2-5
CASSLVVSATSSYEQYF	TGTGCCAGCAGCTTAGTAGTGAGCGCCACGAGCTCCTACGAGCAGTACTTC	TRBV11-2	-	-	TRBJ2-7
CASSWGQGSYNEQFF	TGTGCCAGCAGTTGGGGACAGGGCTCCTACAATGAGCAGTTCTTC	TRBV27	-	TRBD1	TRBJ2-1
CASSLSPGKKYEQFF	TGTGCTAGCAGCTTGTCCCCCGGGAAGAAGTATGAGCAGTTCTTC	TRBV7-7	-	-	TRBJ2-1
CASSDRGFYNEQFF	TGTGCCAGCAGTGACAGGGGTTTCTACAATGAGCAGTTCTTC	TRBV6-1	-	-	TRBJ2-1
CATHGRQGFNYGYTF	TGTGCCACCCACGGAAGACAGGGATTTAACTATGGCTACACCTTC	TRBV28	-	TRBD1	TRBJ1-2
CASSPLTGPSSYEQYF	TGTGCCAGCTCACCACTAACAGGACCGAGCTCCTACGAGCAGTACTTC	TRBV18	-	-	TRBJ2-7
CASSPAGTSGRSYNEQFF	TGTGCCAGCAGCCCCGCCGGGACTAGCGGGAGAAGCTACAATGAGCAGTTCTTC	TRBV28	-	TRBD2	TRBJ2-1
CASSVGAAGGTDTQYF	TGTGCCAGCAGCGTAGGGGCCGCGGGGGGCACAGATACGCAGTATTTT	TRBV9	-	TRBD2	TRBJ2-3
CASSPRGGTEAFF	TGTGCCAGCAGCCCTCGGGGGGGCACTGAAGCTTTCTTT	TRBV28	-	-	TRBJ1-1
CASRSTVLQETQYF	TGTGCCAGCAGATCGACGGTACTACAAGAGACCCAGTACTTC	TRBV6-1	-	-	TRBJ2-5
CASHPGLAGEQYF	TGCGCCAGCCACCCGGGACTAGCGGGCGAGCAGTACTTC	TRBV10-2	once	TRBD2	TRBJ2-7
CASSGGGQYYGYTF	TGTGCCAGCAGCGGAGGGGGACAGTACTATGGCTACACCTTC	TRBV5-4	-	TRBD1	TRBJ1-2
CASSVQGFNEQYF	TGTGCCAGCAGTGTTCAGGGTTTCAACGAGCAGTACTTC	TRBV2	few	-	TRBJ2-7
CASLVQIAGGNEQFF	TGTGCCAGCCTCGTTCAAATTGCCGGGGGCAATGAGCAGTTCTTC	TRBV6-1	-	-	TRBJ2-1
CASSPIAGGSDEQFF	TGCGCCAGCAGCCCAATAGCGGGAGGGAGTGATGAGCAGTTCTTC	TRBV5-1	few	TRBD2	TRBJ2-1
CASSPGTSNDNEQFF	TGTGCCAGCAGCCCCGGGACTTCGAATGACAATGAGCAGTTCTTC	TRBV14	-	-	TRBJ2-1
CASTQQGSNTGELFF	TGTGCCAGCACCCAGCAGGGATCGAACACCGGGGAGCTGTTTTTT	TRBV2	-	-	TRBJ2-2
CASRVGLADPFTYEQYF	TGTGCCAGCAGAGTGGGACTAGCGGACCCGTTTACCTACGAGCAGTACTTC	TRBV28	-	TRBD2	TRBJ2-7
CASSPGLAGGNPYNEQFF	TGTGCCAGTAGTCCGGGACTAGCGGGAGGTAATCCCTACAATGAGCAGTTCTTC	TRBV19	once	TRBD2	TRBJ2-1
CASSFTGTVIYGYTF	TGTGCCAGCAGCTTTACAGGGACGGTAATCTATGGCTACACCTTC	TRBV28	-	-	TRBJ1-2
CASREARGGWEKLFF	TGTGCCAGCAGGGAGGCTAGGGGGGGCTGGGAAAAACTGTTTTTT	TRBV28	-	-	TRBJ1-4
CASMKQGFYEQYF	TGTGCCAGCATGAAACAGGGTTTCTACGAGCAGTACTTC	TRBV6-5	once	-	TRBJ2-7
CASSEPARGGRSQHEQFF	TGTGCCAGCAGCGAGCCCGCCAGGGGCGGGAGATCTCAGCATGAGCAGTTCTTC	TRBV9	once	-	TRBJ2-1
CASLWGAEAFF	TGTGCCAGCCTGTGGGGGGCTGAAGCTTTCTTT	TRBV6-6	few	-	TRBJ1-1
CASSLRGRVRVGYTF	TGTGCCAGCAGCTTGCGCGGTCGGGTCCGGGTTGGCTACACCTTC	TRBV5-6	-	-	TRBJ1-2
CASSLSDSSYEQFF	TGTGCTAGCAGCCTTTCGGACAGCTCATATGAGCAGTTCTTC	TRBV7-7	-	-	TRBJ2-1
CASSLAGLAGGIDTQYF	TGCGCCAGCAGCTTGGCCGGGCTAGCGGGAGGCATAGATACGCAGTATTTT	TRBV5-1	-	TRBD2	TRBJ2-3
CASSLGLLYEQYF	TGCGCCAGCAGCTTGGGACTCCTATACGAGCAGTACTTC	TRBV5-1	-	-	TRBJ2-7
CASSPDTNYGYTF	TGTGCCAGCAGTCCCGACACGAACTATGGCTACACCTTC	TRBV16	few	-	TRBJ1-2
CASSDRGNRNEKLFF	TGTGCCAGCAGTGACCGGGGGAATCGTAATGAAAAACTGTTTTTT	TRBV27	-	-	TRBJ1-4
CASSSQGDRGLYEQYF	TGTGCCAGCAGTTCTCAAGGGGACAGGGGACTCTACGAGCAGTACTTC	TRBV25-1	-	TRBD1	TRBJ2-7
CASGLVEVQGQGYTF	TGTGCTAGTGGTTTGGTAGAGGTGCAGGGCCAAGGCTACACCTTC	TRBV12-5	few	-	TRBJ1-2
CASSLRQDLNTEAFF	TGTGCCAGCAGCTTACGGCAGGATCTGAACACTGAAGCTTTCTTT	TRBV7-6	-	-	TRBJ1-1
CASSAGVGNEQFF	TGCGCCAGCAGCGCCGGGGTAGGCAATGAGCAGTTCTTC	TRBV5-1	-	-	TRBJ2-1
CASSQREPADTQYF	TGTGCCAGCAGCCAGCGGGAGCCTGCAGATACGCAGTATTTT	TRBV6-5	once	TRBD2	TRBJ2-3
CASSLPGTEEQYF	TGTGCCAGCAGCTTACCGGGAACGGAGGAGCAGTACTTC	TRBV5-6	once	-	TRBJ2-7
CASRWTEREKLFF	TGTGCCAGCCGATGGACAGAACGAGAAAAACTGTTTTTT	TRBV2	-	-	TRBJ1-4
CASRRLAGGQETQYF	TGTGCCAGCAGGCGACTAGCGGGAGGCCAAGAGACCCAGTACTTC	TRBV2	-	TRBD2	TRBJ2-5
CASSNLAGVLGTQYF	TGTGCCAGCAGCAACCTAGCGGGAGTCCTGGGTACGCAGTATTTT	TRBV11-2	-	TRBD2	TRBJ2-3
CASSPLGSRTPHFHEQYF	TGTGCCAGCAGCCCTCTTGGTTCTAGGACACCCCATTTCCACGAGCAGTACTTC	TRBV27	-	-	TRBJ2-7
CASSRTSPETQYF	TGTGCCAGCAGTCGGACTAGCCCAGAGACCCAGTACTTC	TRBV27	-	TRBD2	TRBJ2-5
CASRPTGGDNTEAFF	TGTGCCAGCAGGCCGACAGGGGGCGACAACACTGAAGCTTTCTTT	TRBV28	-	TRBD1	TRBJ1-1
CASSFRGVNEQFF	TGTGCCAGCAGTTTCCGGGGAGTCAATGAGCAGTTCTTC	TRBV28	-	-	TRBJ2-1
CASSFKAGNNYGYTF	TGTGCCAGCAGCTTTAAGGCAGGGAATAACTATGGCTACACCTTC	TRBV11-2	-	-	TRBJ1-2
CASSSPGQGTSYEQYF	TGTGCCAGCAGTTCACCGGGACAGGGGACCTCCTACGAGCAGTACTTC	TRBV27	-	TRBD1	TRBJ2-7
CASRIGPGPRITDTQYF	TGTGCCAGCCGCATCGGCCCCGGCCCGCGGATCACAGATACGCAGTATTTT	TRBV2	-	-	TRBJ2-3